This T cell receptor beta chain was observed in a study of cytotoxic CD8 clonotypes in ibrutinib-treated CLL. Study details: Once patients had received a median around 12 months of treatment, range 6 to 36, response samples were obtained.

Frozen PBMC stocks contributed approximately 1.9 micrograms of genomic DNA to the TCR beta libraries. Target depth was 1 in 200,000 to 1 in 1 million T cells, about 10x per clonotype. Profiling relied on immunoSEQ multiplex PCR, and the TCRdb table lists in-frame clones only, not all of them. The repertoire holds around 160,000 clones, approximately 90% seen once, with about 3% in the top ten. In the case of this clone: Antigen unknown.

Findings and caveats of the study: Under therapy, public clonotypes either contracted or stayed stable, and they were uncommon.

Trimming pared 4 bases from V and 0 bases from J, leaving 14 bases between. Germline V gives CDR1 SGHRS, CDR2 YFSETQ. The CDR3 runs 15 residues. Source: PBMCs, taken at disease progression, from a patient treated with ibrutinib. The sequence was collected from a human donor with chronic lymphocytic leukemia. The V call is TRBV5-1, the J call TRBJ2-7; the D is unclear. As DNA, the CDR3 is TGCGCCAGCAGCCCTTTGGGCCTCAGCTCCTACGAGCAGTACTTC. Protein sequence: CASSPLGLSSYEQYF.